The text below deals with one T cell receptor (beta chain). The data are from a study of blood T cell repertoires in COVID-19. Study-level information: Collection of acute and convalescent COVID-19 samples took place in the United States, Italy and Spain. Sample material is recorded as cDNA or gDNA derived from T cells, B-cell-depleted T cells, or PBMCs.

V dropped 1 base and J dropped 4 bases, with 10 bases sitting between them. In germline, CDR1 is MGHRA, CDR2 YSYEKL. The CDR3 length is 14 residues. Authors' data handling: Reference gene primer amplification yielded estimated nucleated cell counts. Some clones are missing from TCRdb's copy, which holds only in-frame ones; the method was immunoSEQ multiplex PCR. V and J calls and clone size are as listed in that table; D and trimming were resolved from the DNA. In the table there are roughly 87,000 clones, about 82% of which are singletons. The rearrangement joins TRBV4-1 to TRBJ1-1; maybe TRBD1 (6 bases). The receptor's source is a man aged 50 to 60 with active COVID-19. Sequenced: peripheral blood. The CDR3 nucleotides read TGCGCCAGCAGCCAAGTACAGGGTACCACTGAAGCTTTCTTT. Translated: CASSQVQGTTEAFF.